This TCR beta chain derives from a study of tumor-infiltrating lymphocytes in primary liver carcinoma. This CDR3 is built from 16 residues. The V gene lost 9 bases and the J gene lost 8 bases, with 26 bases spanning the gap. The germline gives CDR1 LNHDA, CDR2 SQIVND (reference sequence). Joint extraction of RNA and DNA used roughly 18-34 mg of bulk tissue that was unsorted. General observations from the study: Only about 7.5-24% of top clones showed up in all five tumor regions.

The template, about 550 ng total RNA, yielded TCR beta cDNA made with a constant-region primer. Nested multiplex PCR, run for three rounds with slightly modified ARM-PCR, yielded TCR beta libraries. With TRBV1-TRBV30 forward primers and a C-beta reverse primer, the first two PCR rounds were run for roughly 10 cycles each. TCRdb re-called the multiplex PCR reads through MiXCR, storing one row per CDR3 protein. Of approximately 76,000 distinct CDR3 sequences detected, about 70% appear once; the ten largest clones hold around 13%. This clonotype appeared many times. Its specificity is unknown. This sequence was found in a woman aged 60 to 75 with primary liver carcinoma and hepatitis B virus infection. Specimen: liver tumor tissue from sampling region 4. Documented subset: tumor region T4, right-lateral pole. The chain carries TRBV19 and TRBJ1-3, with D perhaps TRBD1 (5 bases). The DNA for the CDR3 is TGTGCCAGCCGGATCGGGGACCGTCTTCGGGGAGACACCATATATTTT. It yields the protein CASRIGDRLRGDTIYF.